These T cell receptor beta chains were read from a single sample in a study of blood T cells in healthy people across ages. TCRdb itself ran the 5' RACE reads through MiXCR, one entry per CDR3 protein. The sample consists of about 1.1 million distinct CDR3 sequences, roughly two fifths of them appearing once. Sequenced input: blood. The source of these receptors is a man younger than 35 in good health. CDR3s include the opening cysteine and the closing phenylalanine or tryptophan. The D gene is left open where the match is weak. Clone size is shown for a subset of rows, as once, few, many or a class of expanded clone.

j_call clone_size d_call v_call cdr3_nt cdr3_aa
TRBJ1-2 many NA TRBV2 TGTGCCAGCAGTGAGGCCTATTCCTATGGCTACACCTTC CASSEAYSYGYTF
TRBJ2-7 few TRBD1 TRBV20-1 TGCAGTGCTAAAGGACAGGGGGTCGTCTACGAGCAGTACTTC CSAKGQGVVYEQYF
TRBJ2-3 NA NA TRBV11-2 TGTGCCAGCAGCTCCCGAGAGACAGCACCCACAGATACGCAGTATTTT CASSSRETAPTDTQYF
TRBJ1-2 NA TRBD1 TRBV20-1 TGCAGTGCTGGGACAGGGTCTTTGGGCTACACCTTC CSAGTGSLGYTF
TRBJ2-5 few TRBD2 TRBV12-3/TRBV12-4 TGTGCCAGCAGTGAAACTAGCGGGCAAGAGACCCAGTACTTC CASSETSGQETQYF
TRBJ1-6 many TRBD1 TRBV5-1 TGCGCCAGCAGCTTGGACAGGGGGAACTCACCCCTCCACTTT CASSLDRGNSPLHF
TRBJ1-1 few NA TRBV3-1 TGTGCCAGCAGCCCAGGGACGGGCTCCCAAGCTTTCTTT CASSPGTGSQAFF
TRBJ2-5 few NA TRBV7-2 TGTGCCAGCAGGCGACTAGGTCGAGAGACCCAGTACTTC CASRRLGRETQYF
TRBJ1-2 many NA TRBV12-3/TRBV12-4 TGCGCCAGCAGCTTTGAGGACTATGGCTACACCTTC CASSFEDYGYTF
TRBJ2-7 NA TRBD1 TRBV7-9 TGTGCCAGCAGCCGACTGACAGGGCACGAGCAGTACTTC CASSRLTGHEQYF
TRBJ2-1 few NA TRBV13 TGTGCCAGCAGCTTAGTAGACTTGCCCTACAATGAGCAGTTCTTC CASSLVDLPYNEQFF
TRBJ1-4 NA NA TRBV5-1 TGCGCCAGCAGCTTGGAGGAGGAAATTGATGCAACTAATGAAAAACTGTTTTTT CASSLEEEIDATNEKLFF
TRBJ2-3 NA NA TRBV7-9 TGTGCCAGCAGCTTAGCGCTGGACACTTTCACAGATACGCAGTATTTT CASSLALDTFTDTQYF
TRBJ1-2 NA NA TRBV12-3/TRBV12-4 TGTGCCGGCAGCCTCGGTGTAGTTAACTATGGCTACACCTTC CAGSLGVVNYGYTF
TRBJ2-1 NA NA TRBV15 TGTGCCACCAGCGGCGCCCTGGGCTCCTCAAATTACAATGGGCAGTTCTTC CATSGALGSSNYNGQFF
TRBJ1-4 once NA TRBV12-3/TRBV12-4 TGTGCCTGCAGTCCCGAACATGCCCGAAATGAAAAACTGTTTTTT CACSPEHARNEKLFF
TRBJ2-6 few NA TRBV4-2 TGTGCCAGTACGACCGATGGGTCGAGCTCTGGGGCCAACGTCCTGACTTTC CASTTDGSSSGANVLTF
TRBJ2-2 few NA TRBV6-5 TGTGCCAGCAGCCCATCGACAGTCTTGAACACCGGGGAGCTGTTTTTT CASSPSTVLNTGELFF
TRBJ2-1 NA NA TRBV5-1 TGCGCCAGCAGGCGCCTTACCTACAATGAGCAGTTCTTC CASRRLTYNEQFF
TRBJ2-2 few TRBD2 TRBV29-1 TGCAGCGTCCCTAGCGGTACCGGGGAGCTGTTTTTT CSVPSGTGELFF